This is a list of T cell receptor beta chains from one sample in a study of T-cell reconstitution after alpha-beta-depleted transplantation in children. TCRdb re-called the PCR reads with MiXCR, one entry per CDR3 protein. The sample shows about 540,000 distinct CDR3 sequences, roughly 18% of them seen only once. The source material was PBMCs from the stem cell graft donor, sampled from the stem cell graft. These receptor sequences come from a human donor who donated a stem cell graft to a child with acute lymphoblastic leukemia. Both conserved end residues are part of each CDR3. The order of the fields is V gene, D gene, J gene, clone size, CDR3 protein, CDR3 DNA. The D gene is left open where the match is weak. For some rows the clone size is stated as once, few or many, or as a class when expanded; others skip it.

v_call: TRBV4-1
d_call: .
j_call: TRBJ2-1
clone_size: .
cdr3_aa: CATTPSQGKGGNEQFF
cdr3_nt: TGCGCCACCACCCCAAGCCAGGGAAAAGGGGGCAATGAGCAGTTCTTC

v_call: TRBV15
d_call: .
j_call: TRBJ1-4
clone_size: few
cdr3_aa: CATSGQGRSNEKLFF
cdr3_nt: TGTGCCACCAGTGGCCAGGGCAGGTCTAATGAAAAACTGTTTTTT

v_call: TRBV6-1
d_call: .
j_call: TRBJ1-1
clone_size: .
cdr3_aa: CASIRPDTEAFF
cdr3_nt: TGTGCCAGCATCCGGCCGGACACTGAAGCTTTCTTT

v_call: TRBV5-1
d_call: TRBD2
j_call: TRBJ2-3
clone_size: few
cdr3_aa: CASSLAQAGEEADTQYF
cdr3_nt: TGCGCCAGCAGCTTGGCCCAGGCGGGAGAAGAGGCAGATACGCAGTATTTT

v_call: TRBV24-1
d_call: TRBD1
j_call: TRBJ2-3
clone_size: many
cdr3_aa: CATETGDSTDTQYF
cdr3_nt: TGTGCCACCGAGACAGGGGATAGCACAGATACGCAGTATTTT

v_call: TRBV15
d_call: .
j_call: TRBJ2-7
clone_size: few
cdr3_aa: CATSRDVEEQYF
cdr3_nt: TGTGCCACCAGCAGAGATGTTGAGGAGCAGTACTTC

v_call: TRBV18
d_call: .
j_call: TRBJ2-1
clone_size: .
cdr3_aa: CASSPLDSNSYNEQFF
cdr3_nt: TGTGCCAGCTCACCCTTGGACTCGAACTCCTACAATGAGCAGTTCTTC

v_call: TRBV7-9
d_call: TRBD2
j_call: TRBJ2-1
clone_size: few
cdr3_aa: CASSPGLARMDEQFF
cdr3_nt: TGTGCCAGCAGCCCGGGACTAGCCCGGATGGATGAGCAGTTCTTC

v_call: TRBV12-3/TRBV12-4
d_call: .
j_call: TRBJ2-7
clone_size: few
cdr3_aa: CASSLFKDNYYEQYF
cdr3_nt: TGTGCCAGCAGTTTATTCAAGGACAATTACTACGAGCAGTACTTC

v_call: TRBV4-1
d_call: TRBD2
j_call: TRBJ2-1
clone_size: .
cdr3_aa: CASSQVLAASSYNEQFF
cdr3_nt: TGCGCCAGCAGCCAAGTACTAGCGGCTAGCTCCTACAATGAGCAGTTCTTC

v_call: TRBV7-9
d_call: TRBD1
j_call: TRBJ1-2
clone_size: few
cdr3_aa: CASSLTDRGYGYTF
cdr3_nt: TGTGCCAGCAGCTTAACTGACAGGGGCTATGGCTACACCTTC

v_call: TRBV10-2
d_call: .
j_call: TRBJ2-2
clone_size: few
cdr3_aa: CASRGYTGELFF
cdr3_nt: TGCGCCAGCAGGGGATACACCGGGGAGCTGTTTTTT

v_call: TRBV12-3/TRBV12-4
d_call: .
j_call: TRBJ2-1
clone_size: .
cdr3_aa: CASSLSLSIYEQFF
cdr3_nt: TGTGCCAGCAGTTTATCGCTCTCAATCTATGAGCAGTTCTTC

v_call: TRBV7-9
d_call: TRBD1
j_call: TRBJ2-1
clone_size: .
cdr3_aa: CASSLILGGTGSNEQFF
cdr3_nt: TGTGCCAGCAGCTTAATCCTGGGTGGGACAGGGTCCAATGAGCAGTTCTTC

v_call: TRBV12-3/TRBV12-4
d_call: .
j_call: TRBJ1-1
clone_size: few
cdr3_aa: CASSILKNTEAFF
cdr3_nt: TGTGCCAGCAGTATCCTAAAGAACACTGAAGCTTTCTTT

v_call: TRBV3-1
d_call: .
j_call: TRBJ2-3
clone_size: few
cdr3_aa: CASSPPVYRTQYF
cdr3_nt: TGTGCCAGCAGCCCCCCCGTTTATCGTACGCAGTATTTT

v_call: TRBV20-1
d_call: .
j_call: TRBJ2-3
clone_size: few
cdr3_aa: CSASGSDTQYF
cdr3_nt: TGCAGTGCTAGTGGTTCAGATACGCAGTATTTT

v_call: TRBV25-1
d_call: TRBD1
j_call: TRBJ2-7
clone_size: .
cdr3_aa: CASSAPGTGSYEQYF
cdr3_nt: TGTGCCAGCAGTGCTCCCGGGACAGGGTCCTACGAGCAGTACTTC

v_call: TRBV5-8
d_call: TRBD2
j_call: TRBJ2-2
clone_size: few
cdr3_aa: CASSSGTSGNTGELFF
cdr3_nt: TGTGCCAGCAGCTCCGGGACTAGCGGTAACACCGGGGAGCTGTTTTTT

v_call: TRBV5-5
d_call: TRBD2
j_call: TRBJ2-5
clone_size: many
cdr3_aa: CASSLRAGEAETQYF
cdr3_nt: TGTGCCAGCAGCTTGAGGGCGGGAGAAGCAGAGACCCAGTACTTC

v_call: TRBV6-5
d_call: .
j_call: TRBJ2-7
clone_size: .
cdr3_aa: CASSYSIRYEQYF
cdr3_nt: TGTGCCAGCAGTTACTCGATACGTTACGAGCAGTACTTC

v_call: TRBV5-8
d_call: .
j_call: TRBJ2-5
clone_size: .
cdr3_aa: CASSSMQETQYF
cdr3_nt: TGTGCCAGCAGCTCCATGCAAGAGACCCAGTACTTC

v_call: TRBV3-1
d_call: .
j_call: TRBJ1-5
clone_size: few
cdr3_aa: CASSPSQLGWSNQPQHF
cdr3_nt: TGTGCCAGCAGCCCGAGTCAGCTTGGGTGGAGCAATCAGCCCCAGCATTTT

v_call: TRBV4-1
d_call: TRBD2
j_call: TRBJ2-7
clone_size: .
cdr3_aa: CASSQPTGLAGDSYEQYF
cdr3_nt: TGCGCCAGCAGCCAACCGACGGGACTAGCGGGGGACTCCTACGAGCAGTACTTC